The 15 T cell receptor beta chains presented below share a single source sample, sequenced in a study of blood T cell repertoires in COVID-19. Method: immunoSEQ multiplex PCR; TCRdb's copy keeps in-frame clones and lacks some. The sample contains about 260,000 clones, approximately 80% of which appear only once. The sample was peripheral blood. All receptors come from a man in his sixties with acute or convalescent COVID-19.

This chain joins TRBV28 and TRBJ1-1; D is undetermined. The germline V gene encodes CDR1 MDHEN and CDR2 SYDVKM. CDR3 size: 14 residues. Trimming removed 6 bases from V and 0 bases from J, with 11 bases in between. The CDR3: CASRPGLLNTEAFF. In nucleotides, the CDR3 is TGTGCCAGCAGGCCAGGCCTGCTGAACACTGAAGCTTTCTTT.

This clone was detected only once. This CDR3 is also generated by other DNA sequences in the sample. CDR3 loop: CASSPNSNQPQHF. The CDR3 DNA follows: TGTGCCAGCTCACCCAATAGCAATCAGCCCCAGCATTTT. This chain joins TRBV18 and TRBJ1-5; D is ambiguous. This CDR3 is built from 13 residues. V lost 3 bases and J 0 bases, leaving 3 bases between the germline ends. The germline gives CDR1 KGHSH, CDR2 LQKENI.

The V and J genes are TRBV5-1 and TRBJ2-7, with a possible D match to TRBD2 (6 bases). The CDR3 length is 14 residues. The V and J ends lost 3 bases and 5 bases respectively, with 15 bases between them. Germline V gene sequence: CDR1 SGHRS, CDR2 YFSETQ. The CDR3 DNA is TGCGCCAGCAGCTGGGGGGTTGGAGTCCACGAGCAGTACTTC. Translation: CASSWGVGVHEQYF.

This clone was seen only a few times. This rearrangement joins TRBV4-2 to TRBJ2-2; weak D call: TRBD1 (6 bases). Germline V gene data show CDR1 as LGHNA and CDR2 as YNFKEQ. Trimming stripped 0 bases from V and 6 bases from J, with 14 bases between. The CDR3 loop spans 16 amino acids. The CDR3 coding sequence is TGTGCCAGCAGCCAAGACGTTGGGACAATCCCCGGGGAGCTGTTTTTT. Translation: CASSQDVGTIPGELFF.

V and J are TRBV7-9 and TRBJ2-7, with 8 bases aligning to TRBD1. CDR1 is SEHNR and CDR2 is FQNEAQ in the germline V gene (reference sequence). The CDR3 has 15 amino acids. After removal of 4 bases from V and 2 bases from J, the junction contained 7 bases not matched to a gene. The CDR3 region is CASSSGQGATYEQYF. In DNA, the CDR3 is TGTGCCAGCAGCTCCGGACAGGGCGCTACCTACGAGCAGTACTTC.

J is TRBJ1-2 and V is TRBV2; TRBD1 might be the D (5 bases). This CDR3 has 12 amino acids. The V gene lost 3 bases and the J gene lost 5 bases, with 7 bases spanning the gap. Per the germline V gene, CDR1 is SNHLY and CDR2 is FYNNEI. DNA of the CDR3: TGTGCCAGCAGTGAGGGGCAGTATGGCTACACCTTC. Encoded protein: CASSEGQYGYTF.

The chain links TRBV3-1 (or the pseudogene TRBV3-2) to TRBJ1-2, with TRBD1 as a possible D gene (5 bases). Trimming took off 2 bases at V and 8 bases at J, with 12 bases between the two ends. CDR1 is LGHDT, CDR2 YNNKEL, per germline (reference sequence). CDR3 size: 13 residues. The CDR3: CASSQRREGGYTF. The DNA of the CDR3 is TGTGCCAGCAGCCAAAGGCGGGAGGGGGGCTACACCTTC.

This chain links TRBV2 with TRBJ1-3; 9 positions agree with TRBD1. This CDR3 contains 14 residues. Trimming removed 6 bases from V and 3 bases from J; junction bases left unmatched: 3. Germline V gives CDR1 SNHLY, CDR2 FYNNEI. The CDR3 loop is CASRGTGFGNTIYF. The CDR3 coding sequence is TGTGCCAGCAGAGGGACAGGGTTTGGAAACACCATATATTTT. Together with reference TRBV2 and TRBJ1-3, the CDR3 gives the full variable domain: EPEVTQTPSHQVTQMGQEVILRCVPISNHLYFYWYRQILGQKVEFLVSFYNNEISEKSEIFDDQFSVERPDGSNFTLKIRSTKLEDSAMYFCASRGTGFGNTIYFGEGSWLTVV.

The genes are TRBV11-2 and TRBJ2-7; the D gene is possibly TRBD2 (5 bases). Trimming shortened V by 1 base and J by 2 bases, and 18 bases separated the two germline ends. From germline, CDR1 is SGHAT and CDR2 FQNNGV. The CDR3 has 17 residues. CDR3 amino acids: CASSLVIGPAAPYEQYF. CDR3 nucleotide sequence: TGTGCCAGCAGCTTAGTCATAGGGCCAGCGGCCCCCTACGAGCAGTACTTC.

A few counts support this clone. The rearrangement links TRBV2 to TRBJ2-3; a possible D gene is TRBD2 (6 bases). The CDR3 covers 11 residues. Germline V gene sequence: CDR1 SNHLY, CDR2 FYNNEI. Trimming took off 4 bases at V and 15 bases at J, with 14 bases between the two ends. CDR3 region: CASSVTGLQYF. In DNA, the CDR3 is TGTGCCAGCAGTGTTACCGGACTACAATATTTT.

The chain couples TRBV5-1 to TRBJ2-1; D is perhaps TRBD2 (5 bases). The CDR3 spans 16 residues. The ends were cut back, 0 bases at V and 4 bases at J, with 14 bases in the middle. Per the germline V gene, CDR1 is SGHRS and CDR2 is YFSETQ. The CDR3 sequence: CASSLADGGSYNEQFF. The CDR3 nucleotides read TGCGCCAGCAGCTTGGCCGATGGCGGGTCTTACAATGAGCAGTTCTTC.

This chain uses TRBV27 with TRBJ1-5; the D is unclear. CDR1 and CDR2 from the germline V gene are MNHEY and SMNVEV (reference sequence). Deletions cut 5 bases from V and 2 bases from J, with 7 bases between. CDR3 length equals 13 residues. DNA of the CDR3: TGTGCCAGCAGTAACAGAGGCAATCAGCCCCAGCATTTT. It codes for CASSNRGNQPQHF.

Remarks on this clone: An end of the junction differs from the germline gene, which may be a read error. The rearrangement uses TRBV18 and TRBJ2-1; TRBD2 agrees at 12 bases. This CDR3 has 19 residues. Germline V gene lookup returns CDR1 KGHSH and CDR2 LQKENI. CDR3 sequence reads: CASSPRTSGTISSYNEQFF. The CDR3 DNA follows: TGTGCCAGCTCCCCACGGACTAGCGGGACCATTAGCTCCTACAATGAGCAGTTCTTC. The entire variable domain, with the rest obtained from reference TRBV18 and TRBJ2-1, is as follows: NAGVMQNPRHLVRRRGQEARLRCSPMKGHSHVYWYRQLPEEGLKFMVYLQKENIIDESGMPKERFSAEFPKEGPSILRIQQVVRGDSAAYFCASSPRTSGTISSYNEQFFGPGTRLTVL.

With respect to this clone: At one boundary the junction diverges from the germline segment, which might be a read error. The chain joins TRBV7-7 to TRBJ2-7; D uncertain. This CDR3 is 12 amino acids long. Germline-derived CDR1 and CDR2 are SSHAT and FNYEAQ (reference sequence). CDR3 amino acids: CASSSVPGEQYF. CDR3 DNA sequence: TGTGCTAGCAGCTCTGTACCGGGCGAGCAGTACTTC.

This clone was detected only once. The rearrangement joins TRBV5-1 to TRBJ2-6, with D unresolved. This CDR3 comprises 15 residues. V shed 1 base and J shed 0 bases, with 5 bases lying between them. Looked up from germline, CDR1 is SGHRS and CDR2 is YFSETQ. The CDR3 region is CASSLQSSGANVLTF. The CDR3, as DNA: TGCGCCAGCAGCTTGCAGTCCTCTGGGGCCAACGTCCTGACTTTC. The full variable domain, its missing parts supplied by reference TRBV5-1 and TRBJ2-6, is KAGVTQTPRYLIKTRGQQVTLSCSPISGHRSVSWYQQTPGQGLQFLFEYFSETQRNKGNFPGRFSGRQFSNSRSEMNVSTLELGDSALYLCASSLQSSGANVLTFGAGSRLTVL.